Following are 16 T cell receptor beta chains from one sample sequenced in a study of blood T cell repertoires in COVID-19. Sequenced by immunoSEQ multiplex PCR; TCRdb stores in-frame clones only, minus some. The sample contains more than 300,000 clones, around nine tenths of which appear only once. The specimen sequenced was peripheral blood. All receptors derive from a woman in her late teens or twenties who had recovered from COVID-19.

This rearrangement joins TRBV30 to TRBJ1-1, with 8 bases fitting TRBD1. The CDR3 loop spans 13 amino acids. From germline, CDR1 is GTSNPN and CDR2 SVGIG (reference sequence). V was pared by 3 bases and J by 5 bases, with 5 bases of the junction left unmatched. CDR3 nucleotide sequence: TGTGCCTGGAGGAGGACAGGGACGACTGAAGCTTTCTTT. Encoded protein: CAWRRTGTTEAFF.

This chain connects TRBV6-5 to TRBJ1-1; 8 nucleotides match TRBD1. Germline V gene sequence: CDR1 MNHEY, CDR2 SVGAGI. This CDR3 region has 13 residues. The junction had 4 bases not matched to a gene; V was cut back by 6 bases and J by 4 bases. The chain's CDR3 is CASRTGGRTEAFF. For the CDR3, the DNA is TGTGCCAGCAGAACAGGGGGTCGCACTGAAGCTTTCTTT.

The chain couples TRBV10-3 to TRBJ2-2; 7 nucleotides align to TRBD1. Unmatched junction bases numbered 4, after V lost 7 bases and J lost 5 bases. This CDR3 comprises 13 residues. From germline, CDR1 is ENHRY and CDR2 SYGVKD. The CDR3 region is CAIKARGTGELFF. CDR3 DNA: TGTGCCATCAAGGCCAGGGGGACCGGGGAGCTGTTTTTT.

This chain joins TRBV18 and TRBJ2-3; 11 positions agree with TRBD2. There are 17 residues in the CDR3. CDR1 is KGHSH, CDR2 LQKENI, per germline. J gave up 3 bases and V 3 bases, and 8 bases lay outside the gene matches. This CDR3 reads CASSPRALAGGTDTQYF. The CDR3 coding sequence is TGTGCCAGCTCACCGCGCGCGCTAGCGGGAGGTACAGATACGCAGTATTTT.

The rearrangement uses TRBV30 and TRBJ1-4, with 8 bases aligning to TRBD1. With V trimmed by 3 bases and J by 5 bases, 8 bases remained unmatched. The CDR3 consists of 15 residues. Germline V gives CDR1 GTSNPN, CDR2 SVGIG (reference sequence). The CDR3 loop is CAWSVKTGANEKLFF. For the CDR3, the DNA is TGTGCCTGGAGCGTTAAGACAGGGGCGAATGAAAAACTGTTTTTT. Full variable domain (remainder filled in from reference TRBV30 and TRBJ1-4): SQTIHQWPATLVQPVGSPLSLECTVEGTSNPNLYWYRQAAGRGLQLLFYSVGIGQISSEVPQNLSASRPQDRQFILSSKKLLLSDSGFYLCAWSVKTGANEKLFFGSGTQLSVL.

This chain connects TRBV6-6 to TRBJ2-1; no clear D. The CDR3 is 11 amino acids. From germline, CDR1 is MNHNY and CDR2 SVGAGI (reference sequence). V was clipped by 5 bases and J by 5 bases, with 4 bases between them. CDR3 nucleotides: TGTGCCAGCAGTGAGCACAATGAGCAGTTCTTC. Protein product: CASSEHNEQFF.

The rearrangement joins TRBV15 to TRBJ2-3; 11 nucleotides line up with TRBD2. CDR1 LNHNV and CDR2 YYDKDF come from the germline V gene (reference sequence). Trimming removed 2 bases from V and 1 base from J; junction bases left unmatched: 14. This CDR3 spans 20 amino acids. The CDR3 protein is CATSRRAQTSGSGGTDTQYF. As DNA, the CDR3 is TGTGCCACCAGCAGAAGGGCCCAAACTAGCGGGAGTGGTGGCACAGATACGCAGTATTTT.

The chain combines TRBV19 with TRBJ2-2; D uncertain. This CDR3 spans 12 amino acids. Trimming shortened V by 3 bases and J by 8 bases, and 7 bases separated the two germline ends. Germline CDR1 reads LNHDA; CDR2 reads SQIVND (reference sequence). As DNA, the CDR3 is TGTGCCAGTAGTATCCCTTTTGGGGAGCTGTTTTTT. Translated: CASSIPFGELFF. Together with reference TRBV19 and TRBJ2-2, the CDR3 gives the full variable domain: DGGITQSPKYLFRKEGQNVTLSCEQNLNHDAMYWYRQDPGQGLRLIYYSQIVNDFQKGDIAEGYSVSREKKESFPLTVTSAQKNPTAFYLCASSIPFGELFFGEGSRLTVL.

V and J are TRBV28 and TRBJ2-7; 7 positions agree with TRBD2. CDR1 is MDHEN, CDR2 SYDVKM, per germline. The CDR3 is made up of 16 amino acids. After removal of 3 bases from V and 1 base from J, the junction contained 9 bases not matched to a gene. The DNA for the CDR3 is TGTGCCAGCAGTTTTAGCCCTCACGGGGGGTCCTACGAGCAGTACGTC. The encoded protein is CASSFSPHGGSYEQYV.

This clone was recorded only once. The V call is TRBV4-3, the J call TRBJ1-2, with TRBD1 matching 9 bases. CDR1 is LGHNA, CDR2 YSLEER, per germline. The CDR3 has 14 residues. V lost 1 base and J lost 8; bases outside the gene matches: 5. DNA of the CDR3: TGCGCCAGCAGCCAAGTGAGGACAGGGGCCGGCTACACCTTC. It is translated as CASSQVRTGAGYTF.

The chain couples TRBV5-5 to TRBJ1-2; a possible D gene is TRBD1 (6 bases). This CDR3 is built from 15 residues. Germline CDR1 is SGHKS and CDR2 is YYEKEE (reference sequence). Deletions cut 4 bases from V and 4 bases from J, with 17 bases between. CDR3 region: CASSITGKGLYGYTF. In DNA, the CDR3 is TGTGCCAGCAGCATTACAGGGAAGGGCCTCTATGGCTACACCTTC.

The rearrangement uses TRBV7-7 and TRBJ1-2; 7 bases map to TRBD1. From germline, CDR1 is SSHAT and CDR2 FNYEAQ (reference sequence). The CDR3 sequence is 15 residues long. Trimming removed 1 base from V and 4 bases from J; junction bases left unmatched: 6. The chain's CDR3 is CASSLEVRQGYGYTF. CDR3 bases: TGTGCCAGCAGCTTAGAGGTCCGACAGGGCTATGGCTACACCTTC.

V is TRBV12-5 and J is TRBJ2-7, with TRBD2 matching over 8 bases. This CDR3 has 15 amino acids. The V segment lost 0 bases and the J segment 5 bases; nucleotides outside the gene matches: 6. Germline CDR1 and CDR2: LGHNT and FRNRAP. As DNA, the CDR3 is TGTGCTAGTGGTTTGGTACTGCGGGAGGACCACGAGCAGTACGTC. It translates to CASGLVLREDHEQYV.

As concerns this clone: At one boundary the junction diverges from the germline segment, which might be a read error. The chain is built from TRBV11-3 and TRBJ2-1; the match to TRBD2 covers 11 bases. The CDR3 has 15 amino acids. CDR1 is SGHNT, CDR2 YENEEA, per germline. The DNA for the CDR3 is TGTGCCAGCAGCCTAGATAGCGGGAGGGCCGGTGAGCAGTTCTTC. Translating it yields CASSLDSGRAGEQFF.

The chain couples TRBV18 to TRBJ2-5, with 9 positions matching TRBD2. This CDR3 region has 15 residues. In germline, CDR1 is KGHSH, CDR2 LQKENI. With V trimmed by 6 bases and J by 1 base, 6 bases remained unmatched. DNA of the CDR3: TGTGCCAGCTCCCGGGGACTAGCCTTCCAAGAGACCCAGTACTTC. Translation: CASSRGLAFQETQYF.

This chain links TRBV10-3 with TRBJ1-2; 7 positions agree with TRBD1. This CDR3 has 13 amino acids. J lost 7 bases, V lost 6 bases, and 8 bases had no gene match. CDR1 ENHRY and CDR2 SYGVKD come from the germline V gene. The CDR3 spells CAISSDRVSGYTF. The CDR3 bases are TGTGCCATCAGCTCTGACAGGGTTTCTGGCTACACCTTC.